Listed below are T cell receptor beta chains from one sample, sequenced in a study of vaccination and CD4 T cells after COVID-19. TCRdb re-called the PCR reads through MiXCR, storing one row per CDR3 protein. The sample consists of about 27,000 distinct CDR3 sequences, 55% to 80% of them appearing once. The antigens for these receptors are not known. The sequencing used CD4+ T cells from blood, cultured in vitro, collected after SARS-CoV-2 vaccination. The receptors were gathered from a human donor who received a COVID-19 vaccine. CDR3s include the opening cysteine and the closing phenylalanine or tryptophan.

len | v_gene | CDR3aa
14 | TRBV15 | CATSRAGNTGELFF
12 | TRBV20-1 | CSAGPGADEQYF
15 | TRBV24-1 | CATSDRTGAGETQYF
13 | TRBV20-1 | CSARDGGEPEAFF
14 | TRBV5-1 | CASSLGGLSSGYTF
15 | TRBV30 | CAWTTGTGNTGELFF
14 | TRBV19 | CASSMQGSGNTIYF
17 | TRBV20-1 | CSARSVVSASGANVLTF
16 | TRBV18 | CASSPGGQGLNQPQHF
16 | TRBV6-5 | CASSYIGGHLNYGYTF
16 | TRBV2 | CASSEASQTYNSPLHF
15 | TRBV19 | CASSTSGQGAREQYF
16 | TRBV2 | CASRGWGRGPQETQYF
13 | TRBV25-1 | CASSESGGGDYTF
14 | TRBV6-1 | CASSPRQGGNTIYF
15 | TRBV5-1 | CASSSEGKSYNEQFF
14 | TRBV20-1 | CSASLAGLSYGYTF
17 | TRBV12-3/TRBV12-4 | CASSLTSGGALVYEQYF
11 | TRBV7-9 | CASSSFNEQFF
14 | TRBV2 | CALQGLAGSDTQYF
13 | TRBV7-9 | CASSRDGNTEAFF
12 | TRBV19 | CASSMDNYGYTF
14 | TRBV20-1 | CSASGLGSPDTQYF
18 | TRBV15 | CATSRDGGLAGLQETQYF
15 | TRBV12-3/TRBV12-4 | CASSLGGVGNQPQHF
15 | TRBV6-1 | CASSADRNMNTEAFF
18 | TRBV27 | CASRMTGGQYSYNSPLHF
15 | TRBV5-1 | CASSRLTGGQETQYF
16 | TRBV27 | CASRRGGYTSSYEQYF
14 | TRBV25-1 | CASSESRGTGELFF
14 | TRBV9 | CASSVRWGADTQYF
14 | TRBV20-1 | CSARDLARSYEQYF
17 | TRBV27 | CASSLDSGGLSNSPLHF
13 | TRBV6-1 | CASRKGTTDTQYF
15 | TRBV6-1 | CASSPTGNRGQPQHF
12 | TRBV25-1 | CVSRQIQETQYF
18 | TRBV5-8 | CASSGGQGNEGSYNEQFF
12 | TRBV12-3/TRBV12-4 | CASSLRGNTIYF
18 | TRBV2 | CASSPIPAGLRQKNIQYF
15 | TRBV12-3/TRBV12-4 | CASSLGGFLNSPLHF
15 | TRBV19 | CASSISSGGGETQYF
13 | TRBV12-3/TRBV12-4 | CASRIMLADTQYF